A selection of T cell receptor beta chains follows, all from one sample in a study of blood T cell repertoires in COVID-19. Profiled with immunoSEQ multiplex PCR; TCRdb holds only in-frame clones, not every one. Altogether about 190,000 clones are present, around 87% being singletons, with the ten largest covering about 0.59%. Sequencing was performed on peripheral blood. Every receptor here comes from a middle-aged man with acute or convalescent COVID-19. Each CDR3 is given with its conserved first and last residue. The order of the fields is J gene, D gene, clone size, V gene, CDR3 DNA, CDR3 protein. The D gene is left open where the match is weak. Part of the rows lack a size; the others show once, few, many or a class for expanded clones.

>TRBJ2-1|NA|NA|TRBV18
TGTGCCAGCTCACAGGACACCTTTTACAATGAGCAGTTCTTC
CASSQDTFYNEQFF
>TRBJ2-7|TRBD2|NA|TRBV18
TGTGCCAGCTCACCACCTACGGCGGGAGTAGCCTACGAGCAGTACTTC
CASSPPTAGVAYEQYF
>TRBJ2-3|NA|NA|TRBV7-6
TGTGCCAGCAGCCCAGGCGGTGGACGCGGGTTCGCAGATACGCAGTATTTT
CASSPGGGRGFADTQYF
>TRBJ1-2|NA|NA|TRBV28
TGTGCCAGCAGTTTAGGCAGGGTCGGCTACACCTTC
CASSLGRVGYTF
>TRBJ2-7|TRBD2|NA|TRBV15
TGTGCCACCAGCAGAGATATCCCCCTGCTAGCGGGAGGGCCGATCCACTTC
CATSRDIPLLAGGPIHF
>TRBJ1-4|NA|NA|TRBV5-1
TGCGCCAGCAGCCCGCGAACCCCCGTTGCAACTAATGAAAAACTGTTTTTT
CASSPRTPVATNEKLFF
>TRBJ2-2|NA|NA|TRBV2
TGTGCCACCGAGGCTAGCGTTCGCACCGGGGAGCTGTTTTTT
CATEASVRTGELFF
>TRBJ2-7|TRBD1|NA|TRBV6-1
TGTGCCAGCAGTGAAGCGGGGACAGGGCGAGAGCAGTACTTC
CASSEAGTGREQYF
>TRBJ2-5|NA|NA|TRBV5-1
TGCGCCAGCAGCCCGCTGACTAAGTTGGGGGAGACCCAGTACTTC
CASSPLTKLGETQYF
>TRBJ1-4|TRBD1|NA|TRBV7-9
TGTGCCAGCAGCTCAGGACAGGGGGCGGGAGCTAATGAAAAACTGTTTTTT
CASSSGQGAGANEKLFF
>TRBJ2-3|NA|NA|TRBV2
TGTGCCAGCAGTGATGGGGCCAGAAGGGCTGATACGCAGTATTTT
CASSDGARRADTQYF
>TRBJ1-2|NA|NA|TRBV28
TGTGCCAGCAGATTACGGGACTTTGGCTACACCTTC
CASRLRDFGYTF
>TRBJ1-2|TRBD1|NA|TRBV6-5
TGTGCCAGCAGTTTCAATAGGGGGCGGAATAATGGCTACACCTTC
CASSFNRGRNNGYTF
>TRBJ2-1|TRBD2|NA|TRBV30
TGTGCCTGGAAGCCCGGGACTAGTAGCTATGAGCAGTTCTTC
CAWKPGTSSYEQFF
>TRBJ2-2|NA|NA|TRBV4-2
TGTGCCAGCAGCCAAGATCAGGGGTATTTCACCGGGGAGCTGTTTTTT
CASSQDQGYFTGELFF
>TRBJ1-1|NA|NA|TRBV5-1
TGCGCCAGCAGCCGCGGCCTACAGGTGAACACTGAAGCTTTCTTT
CASSRGLQVNTEAFF
>TRBJ1-6|NA|few|TRBV6-5
TGTGCCAGCTCCCCCGGGGGTGGAAATTCACCCCTCCACTTT
CASSPGGGNSPLHF
>TRBJ2-5|NA|NA|TRBV7-8
TGTGCCAGCAGCCAGGGACTCCAAGAGACCCAGTACTTC
CASSQGLQETQYF
>TRBJ1-1|TRBD1|NA|TRBV13
TGTGCCAGCAGCTCTGGACAGGGAGTGAACACTGAAGCTTTCTTT
CASSSGQGVNTEAFF
>TRBJ2-5|NA|NA|TRBV4-3
TGCGCCAGCAGCCAGCTAAAGACTAAACAAGAGACCCAGTACTTC
CASSQLKTKQETQYF
>TRBJ2-1|NA|NA|TRBV25-1
TGTGCCAGCAGTGAATCCCTAGAATATGAGCAGTTCTTC
CASSESLEYEQFF
>TRBJ1-3|NA|NA|TRBV28
TGTGCCAGCAGTGTGTACCTACAGGGTTCTGGAAACACCATATATTTT
CASSVYLQGSGNTIYF
>TRBJ1-6|NA|NA|TRBV2
TGTGCCAGCAGTTACATCGGGTGGAATTCACCCCTCCACTTT
CASSYIGWNSPLHF
>TRBJ1-2|NA|NA|TRBV7-9
TGTGCCAGCAGCTTTTGGAGACCAAATGGCTACACCTTC
CASSFWRPNGYTF
>TRBJ2-3|TRBD2|NA|TRBV7-2
TGTGCCAGCAGCTTGGCTAGCGGGGGGTCGAGAGATACGCAGTATTTT
CASSLASGGSRDTQYF
>TRBJ2-5|NA|NA|TRBV25-1
TGTGCCAGCAGTAGCTTGGGGGCGCGCCAAGAGACCCAGTACTTC
CASSSLGARQETQYF
>TRBJ1-6|TRBD1|NA|TRBV5-4
TGTGCCAGCAGCCCGGGACAGGGGTATAATTCACCCCTCCACTTT
CASSPGQGYNSPLHF
>TRBJ1-1|NA|NA|TRBV6-2/TRBV6-3
TGTGCCAGCAGCATAACATTGAACACTGAAGCTTTCTTT
CASSITLNTEAFF
>TRBJ2-1|TRBD1|NA|TRBV27
TGTGCCAGCCAAAGGGCAGGGGGATACAATGAGCAGTTCTTC
CASQRAGGYNEQFF